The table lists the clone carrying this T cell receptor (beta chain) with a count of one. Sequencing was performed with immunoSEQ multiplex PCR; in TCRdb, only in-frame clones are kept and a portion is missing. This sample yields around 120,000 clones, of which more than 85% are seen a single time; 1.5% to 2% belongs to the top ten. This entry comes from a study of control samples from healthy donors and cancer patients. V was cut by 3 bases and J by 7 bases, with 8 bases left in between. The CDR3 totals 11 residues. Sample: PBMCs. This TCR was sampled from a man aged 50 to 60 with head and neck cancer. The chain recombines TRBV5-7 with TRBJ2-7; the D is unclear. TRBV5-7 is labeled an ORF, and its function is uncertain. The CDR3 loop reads CASSSLSEQYF. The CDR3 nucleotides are TGTGCCAGCAGCTCTCTATCGGAGCAGTACTTC.